Sequencing of this T cell receptor beta chain was carried out in a study of shared clonotypes between healthy human individuals. Study-wide context: CD4 naive cells filled three plates per donor, CD4 memory three, CD8 naive two and CD8 memory one. Study results and caveats: Sequencing depth was a factor that was expected to affect clonotype sharing among donors.

From germline, CDR1 is MNHEY and CDR2 SMNVEV (reference sequence). Trimming removed 6 bases from V and 2 bases from J, with 14 bases in between. CDR3 length: 14 residues. Positive CCR7 selection of CD45RO-negative cells yielded the naive CD8 cells, and terminally differentiated effector memory CD45RA+ cells were excluded. The donor cohort consisted entirely of Caucasian adults residing in Nashville, Tennessee. Deep-level assay runs were performed. Clones were sequenced by immunoSEQ multiplex PCR, and TCRdb holds only the in-frame ones, with some missing. The sample includes about 2,200,000 clones, 85% to 95% of them seen just once. In regard to this clone: Its antigen remains unknown.

This clonotype was obtained from a man aged 18 to 30 in good health. Some clones in this sample may be carry-over from other donors' samples. Sequenced sample: naive CD8+ T cells from PBMCs. The rearrangement joins TRBV27 to TRBJ2-7, with D hard to call. The CDR3, as DNA: TGTGCCAGCAGATTTTCCCCCGGACCCTACGAGCAGTACTTC. Its translation: CASRFSPGPYEQYF.